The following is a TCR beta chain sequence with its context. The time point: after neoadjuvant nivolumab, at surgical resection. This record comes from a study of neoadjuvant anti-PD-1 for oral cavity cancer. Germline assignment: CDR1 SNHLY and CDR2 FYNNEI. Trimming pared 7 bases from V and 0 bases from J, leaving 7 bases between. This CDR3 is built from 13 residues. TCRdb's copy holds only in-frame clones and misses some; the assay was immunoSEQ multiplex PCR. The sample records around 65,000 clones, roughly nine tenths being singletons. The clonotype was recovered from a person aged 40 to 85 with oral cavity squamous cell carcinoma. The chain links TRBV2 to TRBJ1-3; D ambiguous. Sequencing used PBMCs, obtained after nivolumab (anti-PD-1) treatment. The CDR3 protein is CASTRLSGNTIYF. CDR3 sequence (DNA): TGTGCCAGCACCAGGCTCTCTGGAAACACCATATATTTT.